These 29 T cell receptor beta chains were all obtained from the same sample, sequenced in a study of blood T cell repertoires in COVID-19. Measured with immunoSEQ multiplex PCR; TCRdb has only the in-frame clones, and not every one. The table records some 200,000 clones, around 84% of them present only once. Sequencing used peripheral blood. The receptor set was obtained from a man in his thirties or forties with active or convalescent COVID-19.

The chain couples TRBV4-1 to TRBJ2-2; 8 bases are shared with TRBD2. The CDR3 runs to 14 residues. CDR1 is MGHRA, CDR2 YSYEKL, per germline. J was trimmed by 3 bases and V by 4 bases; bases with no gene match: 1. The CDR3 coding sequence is TGCGCCAGCAGCCCGCGGGGGGACACCGGGGAGCTGTTTTTT. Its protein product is CASSPRGDTGELFF.

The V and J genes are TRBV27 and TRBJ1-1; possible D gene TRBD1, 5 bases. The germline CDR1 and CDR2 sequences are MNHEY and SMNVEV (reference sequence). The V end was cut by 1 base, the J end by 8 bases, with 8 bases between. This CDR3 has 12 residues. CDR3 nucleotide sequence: TGTGCCAGCAGTTTATTCCCAGGGGAAGCTTTCTTT. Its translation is CASSLFPGEAFF.

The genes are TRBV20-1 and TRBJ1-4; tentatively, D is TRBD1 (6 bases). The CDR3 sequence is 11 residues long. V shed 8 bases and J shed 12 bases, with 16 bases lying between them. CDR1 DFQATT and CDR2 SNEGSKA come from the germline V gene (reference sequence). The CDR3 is CSSPSQGQLFF. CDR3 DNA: TGCAGTTCTCCTTCACAGGGCCAACTGTTTTTT.

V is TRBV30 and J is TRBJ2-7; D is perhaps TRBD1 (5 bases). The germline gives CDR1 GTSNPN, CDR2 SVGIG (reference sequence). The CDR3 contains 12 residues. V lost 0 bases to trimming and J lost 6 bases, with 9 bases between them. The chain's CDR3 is CAWSVWGSEQYF. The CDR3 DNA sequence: TGTGCCTGGAGTGTCTGGGGCTCCGAGCAGTACTTC.

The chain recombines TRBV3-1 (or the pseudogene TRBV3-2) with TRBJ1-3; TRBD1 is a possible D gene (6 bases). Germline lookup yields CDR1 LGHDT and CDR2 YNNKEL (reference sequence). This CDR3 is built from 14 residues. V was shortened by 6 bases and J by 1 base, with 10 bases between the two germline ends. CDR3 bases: TGTGCCAGCAGACCCACAGGGTCTGGAAACACCATATATTTT. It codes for CASRPTGSGNTIYF.

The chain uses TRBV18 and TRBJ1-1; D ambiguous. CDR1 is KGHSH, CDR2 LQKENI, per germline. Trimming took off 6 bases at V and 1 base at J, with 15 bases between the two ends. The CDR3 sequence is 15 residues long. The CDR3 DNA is TGTGCCAGCTCTTTCGGCGGGGTGTCGAACACTGAAGCTTTCTTT. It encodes CASSFGGVSNTEAFF. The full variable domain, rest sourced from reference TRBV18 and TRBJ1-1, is NAGVMQNPRHLVRRRGQEARLRCSPMKGHSHVYWYRQLPEEGLKFMVYLQKENIIDESGMPKERFSAEFPKEGPSILRIQQVVRGDSAAYFCASSFGGVSNTEAFFGQGTRLTVV.

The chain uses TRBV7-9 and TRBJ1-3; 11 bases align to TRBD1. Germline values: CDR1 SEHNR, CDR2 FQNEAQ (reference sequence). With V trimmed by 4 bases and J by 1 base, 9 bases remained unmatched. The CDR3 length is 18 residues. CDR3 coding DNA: TGTGCCAGCAGCTCTATGTGGACAGGGGGCCCGTCTGGAAACACCATATATTTT. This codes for CASSSMWTGGPSGNTIYF.

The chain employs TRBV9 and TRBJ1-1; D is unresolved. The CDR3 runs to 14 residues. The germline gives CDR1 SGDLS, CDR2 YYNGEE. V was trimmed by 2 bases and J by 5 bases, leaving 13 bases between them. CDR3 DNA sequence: TGTGCCAGCAGCGTTTCCCCAGCGGGGACTGAAGCTTTCTTT. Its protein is CASSVSPAGTEAFF.

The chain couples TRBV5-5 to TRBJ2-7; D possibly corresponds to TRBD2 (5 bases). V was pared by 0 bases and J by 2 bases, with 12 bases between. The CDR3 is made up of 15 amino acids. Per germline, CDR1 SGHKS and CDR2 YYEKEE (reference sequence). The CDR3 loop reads CASSLDLGAAYEQYF. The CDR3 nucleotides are TGTGCCAGCAGCTTGGATCTGGGAGCGGCCTACGAGCAGTACTTC.

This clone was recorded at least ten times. CDR3 region: CATSEPDRGPDTGELFF. The CDR3 DNA reads as TGTGCCACCAGTGAGCCTGACAGGGGGCCGGACACCGGGGAGCTGTTTTTT. The chain combines TRBV24-1 with TRBJ2-2, with 10 bases lining up with TRBD1. The CDR3 is made up of 17 amino acids. Unmatched junction bases numbered 7, after V lost 4 bases and J lost 3 bases. Germline CDR1 and CDR2: KGHDR and SFDVKD.

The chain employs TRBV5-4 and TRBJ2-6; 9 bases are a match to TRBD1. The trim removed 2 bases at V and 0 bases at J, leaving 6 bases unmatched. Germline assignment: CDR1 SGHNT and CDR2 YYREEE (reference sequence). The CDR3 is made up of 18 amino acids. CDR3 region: CASSFGTGSPSGANVLTF. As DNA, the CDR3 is TGTGCCAGCAGCTTTGGGACAGGGAGCCCCTCTGGGGCCAACGTCCTGACTTTC.

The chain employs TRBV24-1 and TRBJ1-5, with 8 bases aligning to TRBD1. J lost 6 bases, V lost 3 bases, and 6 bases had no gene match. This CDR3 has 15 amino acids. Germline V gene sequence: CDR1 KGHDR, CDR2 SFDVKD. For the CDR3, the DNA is TGTGCCACCAGTGATCGAGACAGGGGATTTCAGCCCCAGCATTTT. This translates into CATSDRDRGFQPQHF.

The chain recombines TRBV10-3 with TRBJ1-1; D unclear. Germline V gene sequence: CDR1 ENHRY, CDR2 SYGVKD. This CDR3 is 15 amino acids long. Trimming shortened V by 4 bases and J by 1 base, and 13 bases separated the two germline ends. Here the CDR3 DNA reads TGTGCCATCAGTGCGCCGCGACTGAAGAACACTGAAGCTTTCTTT. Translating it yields CAISAPRLKNTEAFF.

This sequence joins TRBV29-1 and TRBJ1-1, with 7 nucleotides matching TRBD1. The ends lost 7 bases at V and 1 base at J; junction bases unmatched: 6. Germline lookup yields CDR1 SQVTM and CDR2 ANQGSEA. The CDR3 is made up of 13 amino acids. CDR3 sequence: CSAYRGPNTEAFF. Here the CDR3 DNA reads TGCAGCGCTTACAGGGGTCCGAACACTGAAGCTTTCTTT.

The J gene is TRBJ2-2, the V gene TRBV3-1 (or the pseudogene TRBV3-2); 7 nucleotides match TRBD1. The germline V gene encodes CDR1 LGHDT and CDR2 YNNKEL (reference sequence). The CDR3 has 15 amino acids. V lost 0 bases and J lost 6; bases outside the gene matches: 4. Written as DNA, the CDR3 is TGTGCCAGCAGCCAAGAAGGGGGCGGCGCCGGGGAGCTGTTTTTT. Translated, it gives CASSQEGGGAGELFF.

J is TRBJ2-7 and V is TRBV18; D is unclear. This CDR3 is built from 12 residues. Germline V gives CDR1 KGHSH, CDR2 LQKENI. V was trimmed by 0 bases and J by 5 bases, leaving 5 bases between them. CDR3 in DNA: TGTGCCAGCTCACCACCGAGGAACGAGCAGTACGTC. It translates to CASSPPRNEQYV.

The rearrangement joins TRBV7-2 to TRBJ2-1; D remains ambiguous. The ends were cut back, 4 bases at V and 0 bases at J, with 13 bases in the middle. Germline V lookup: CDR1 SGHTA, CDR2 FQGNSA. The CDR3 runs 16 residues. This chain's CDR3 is CASSSPIRSSYNEQFF. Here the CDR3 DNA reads TGTGCCAGCAGCTCCCCTATTCGGAGCTCCTACAATGAGCAGTTCTTC. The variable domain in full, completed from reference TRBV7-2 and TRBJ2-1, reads GAGVSQSPSNKVTEKGKDVELRCDPISGHTALYWYRQSLGQGLEFLIYFQGNSAPDKSGLPSDRFSAERTGGSVSTLTIQRTQQEDSAVYLCASSSPIRSSYNEQFFGPGTRLTVL.

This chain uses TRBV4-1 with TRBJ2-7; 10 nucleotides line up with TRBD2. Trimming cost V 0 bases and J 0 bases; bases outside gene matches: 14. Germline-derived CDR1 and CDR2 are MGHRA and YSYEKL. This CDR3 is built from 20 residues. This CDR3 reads CASSQEKYSGRTPFSYEQYF. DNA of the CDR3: TGCGCCAGCAGCCAAGAAAAGTATAGCGGGAGGACCCCCTTCTCCTACGAGCAGTACTTC.

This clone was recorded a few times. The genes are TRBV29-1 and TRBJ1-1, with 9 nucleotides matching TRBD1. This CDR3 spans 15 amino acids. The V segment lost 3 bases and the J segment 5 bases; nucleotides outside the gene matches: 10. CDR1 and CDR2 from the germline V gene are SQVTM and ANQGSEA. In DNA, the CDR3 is TGCAGCGTTGATCTAGGACAGGGGTCGGGAACTGAAGCTTTCTTT. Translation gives CSVDLGQGSGTEAFF.

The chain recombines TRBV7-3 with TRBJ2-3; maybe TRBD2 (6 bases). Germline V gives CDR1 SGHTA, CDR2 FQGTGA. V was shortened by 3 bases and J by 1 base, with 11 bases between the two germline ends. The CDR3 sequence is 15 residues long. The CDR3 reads CASSFWDSRTDTQYF. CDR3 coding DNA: TGTGCCAGCAGCTTTTGGGACTCGCGCACAGATACGCAGTATTTT.

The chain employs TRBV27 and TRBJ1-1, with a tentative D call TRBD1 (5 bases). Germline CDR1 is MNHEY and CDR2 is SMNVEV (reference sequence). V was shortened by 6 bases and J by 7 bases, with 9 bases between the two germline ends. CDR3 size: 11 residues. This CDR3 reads CASRRGNEAFF. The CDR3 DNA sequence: TGTGCCAGCAGAAGGGGCAATGAAGCTTTCTTT.

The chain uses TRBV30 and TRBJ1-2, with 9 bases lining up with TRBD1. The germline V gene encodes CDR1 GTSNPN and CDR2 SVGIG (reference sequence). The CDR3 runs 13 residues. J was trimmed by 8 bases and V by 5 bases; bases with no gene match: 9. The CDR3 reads CAWGDREHPGYTF. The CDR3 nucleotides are TGTGCCTGGGGGGACAGGGAGCACCCCGGCTACACCTTC. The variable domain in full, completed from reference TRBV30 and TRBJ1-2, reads SQTIHQWPATLVQPVGSPLSLECTVEGTSNPNLYWYRQAAGRGLQLLFYSVGIGQISSEVPQNLSASRPQDRQFILSSKKLLLSDSGFYLCAWGDREHPGYTFGSGTRLTVV.

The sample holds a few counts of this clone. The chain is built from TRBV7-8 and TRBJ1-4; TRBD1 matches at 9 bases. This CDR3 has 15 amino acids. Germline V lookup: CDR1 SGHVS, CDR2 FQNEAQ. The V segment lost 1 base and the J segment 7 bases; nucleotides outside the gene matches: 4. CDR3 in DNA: TGTGCCAGCAGCTTAGAGGACAGGGGCGGTGAAAAACTGTTTTTT. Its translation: CASSLEDRGGEKLFF.

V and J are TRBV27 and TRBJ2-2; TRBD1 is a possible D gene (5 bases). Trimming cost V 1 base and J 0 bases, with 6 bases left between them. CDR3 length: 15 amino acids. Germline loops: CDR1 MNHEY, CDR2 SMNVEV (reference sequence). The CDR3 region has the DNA TGTGCCAGCAGTTTATACAGGACGAACACCGGGGAGCTGTTTTTT. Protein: CASSLYRTNTGELFF.

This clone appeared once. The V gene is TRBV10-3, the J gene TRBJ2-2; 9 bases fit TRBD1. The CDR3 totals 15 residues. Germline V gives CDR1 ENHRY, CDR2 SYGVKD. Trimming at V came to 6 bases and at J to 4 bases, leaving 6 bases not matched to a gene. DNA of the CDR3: TGTGCCATCAGGGGGACAGGGAAGACCACCGGGGAGCTGTTTTTT. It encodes CAIRGTGKTTGELFF.

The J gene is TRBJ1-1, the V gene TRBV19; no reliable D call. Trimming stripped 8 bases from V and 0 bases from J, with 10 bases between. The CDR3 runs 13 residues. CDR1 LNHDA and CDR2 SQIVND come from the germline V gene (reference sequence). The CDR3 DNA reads TGTGCCAGTGGCCTTCTCCTGAACACTGAAGCTTTCTTT. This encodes CASGLLLNTEAFF.

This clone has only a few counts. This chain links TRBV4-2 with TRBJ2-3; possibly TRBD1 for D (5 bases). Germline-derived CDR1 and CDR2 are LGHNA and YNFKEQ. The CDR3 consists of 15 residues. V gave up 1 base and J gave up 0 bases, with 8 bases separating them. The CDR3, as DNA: TGTGCCAGCAGCCAAGGGCAGGGCAGCACAGATACGCAGTATTTT. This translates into CASSQGQGSTDTQYF.

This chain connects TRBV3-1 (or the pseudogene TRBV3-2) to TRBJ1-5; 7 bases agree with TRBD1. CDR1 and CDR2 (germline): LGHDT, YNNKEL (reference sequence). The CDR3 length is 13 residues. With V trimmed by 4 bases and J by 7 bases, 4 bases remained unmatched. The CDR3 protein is CASSRSQGQPQHF. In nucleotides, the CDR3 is TGTGCCAGCAGCCGGTCACAGGGGCAGCCCCAGCATTTT.

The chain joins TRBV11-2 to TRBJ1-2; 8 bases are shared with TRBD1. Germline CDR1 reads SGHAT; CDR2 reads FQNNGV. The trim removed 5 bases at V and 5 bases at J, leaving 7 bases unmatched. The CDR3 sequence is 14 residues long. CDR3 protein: CASSPDRQGYGYTF. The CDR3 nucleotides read TGTGCCAGCAGCCCTGACCGACAGGGGTATGGCTACACCTTC.